This T cell receptor beta chain was sequenced for a study of T cells after yellow fever vaccination. Study-wide results and limits: Overall, a small share of clonotypes was seen in both CD4 and CD8 compartments. There was a possibility that FACS-sorted repertoires contained abundant clonotypes contaminating from the bulk population.

V shed 6 bases, J shed 4 bases, and the junction held 8 bases outside the gene matches. The CDR3 is made up of 16 amino acids. Germline values: CDR1 ENHRY, CDR2 SYGVKD. This clonotype was detected only a few times. TCRdb passed the 5' RACE reads through MiXCR, listing each CDR3 protein once. The table lists 96,000 or so distinct CDR3 sequences, under 9% of them singletons. The sequence was collected from a man younger than 35 who received the YFV17D yellow fever vaccine. The input for sequencing was CD8+ T cells not binding an NS4B(214-222) dextramer, sorted from PBMCs, taken approximately 15 days after the first yellow fever vaccination. The J gene is TRBJ2-1, the V gene TRBV10-3, with 11 bases aligning to TRBD2. The CDR3 protein is CAIRGIAGGPYNEQFF. CDR3 DNA sequence: TGTGCCATCAGGGGCATAGCGGGGGGGCCTTACAATGAGCAGTTCTTC.